These T cell receptor beta chains were read from a single sample in a study of T cells after yellow fever vaccination. TCRdb processed the 5' RACE reads anew with MiXCR; each CDR3 protein has one entry. The table includes about 320,000 distinct CDR3 sequences, 3.5% to 4.5% detected once. The source was PBMCs, collected 15 days after the yellow fever booster vaccination. The receptors were sampled from a man between 18 and 35 years old who received the YFV17D yellow fever vaccine. Both conserved end residues are part of each CDR3. Each record gives: J gene, V gene, D gene, clone size, CDR3 protein, CDR3 DNA. The D gene is left open where the match is weak. Size is omitted from some rows. Given values are once, few, many or a class for expanded clones.

TRBJ2-7	TRBV7-6	TRBD2	.	CASSEEITSGGAYEQYF	TGTGCCAGCAGCGAAGAGATTACTAGCGGGGGGGCCTACGAGCAGTACTTC
TRBJ2-1	TRBV7-8	.	many	CASSLGISYNEQFF	TGTGCCAGCAGCTTAGGTATCTCCTACAATGAGCAGTTCTTC
TRBJ2-2	TRBV5-6	.	.	CAGVDRLGTGELFF	TGTGCCGGAGTGGACCGCCTCGGAACCGGGGAGCTGTTTTTT
TRBJ1-5	TRBV5-1	.	.	CASRPDSNQPQHF	TGCGCCAGCAGGCCTGATAGCAATCAGCCCCAGCATTTT
TRBJ2-3	TRBV4-1	.	many	CASSQEGRGRTDTQYF	TGCGCCAGCAGCCAAGAAGGCAGGGGCCGCACAGATACGCAGTATTTT
TRBJ2-3	TRBV6-5	.	many	CASSYSGTAGTQYF	TGTGCCAGCAGTTACTCGGGCACGGCAGGCACGCAGTATTTT
TRBJ2-5	TRBV7-2	TRBD2	many	CASSAASGGSPLGTQYF	TGTGCCAGCAGCGCCGCTAGCGGGGGGTCTCCGTTGGGGACCCAGTACTTC
TRBJ2-5	TRBV24-1	.	.	CATSLTGSGTQYF	TGTGCCACCAGCCTAACAGGGTCAGGGACCCAGTACTTC
TRBJ1-2	TRBV12-3/TRBV12-4	.	.	CASRLQPYGYTF	TGTGCCAGCAGGCTACAGCCCTATGGCTACACCTTC
TRBJ1-1	TRBV2	.	.	CASSEGLGRNTEAFF	TGTGCCAGCAGTGAAGGCCTAGGGAGGAACACTGAAGCTTTCTTT
TRBJ1-2	TRBV10-1	.	.	CASRQGRCNYGYTF	TGCGCCAGCAGACAGGGACGGTGTAACTATGGCTACACCTTC
TRBJ2-7	TRBV10-3	.	.	CAIRTDVAYEQYF	TGTGCCATCAGGACGGACGTGGCCTACGAGCAGTACTTC
TRBJ2-5	TRBV10-3	TRBD1	.	CAISEGQGRETQYF	TGTGCCATCAGTGAAGGACAGGGCCGAGAGACCCAGTACTTC
TRBJ2-1	TRBV4-3	.	many	CASSQDVRDIYNEQFF	TGCGCCAGCAGCCAAGATGTCAGGGACATCTACAATGAGCAGTTCTTC
TRBJ1-2	TRBV29-1	TRBD1	few	CSVDPGQGTDGYTF	TGCAGCGTTGACCCCGGACAGGGGACAGATGGCTACACCTTC
TRBJ2-2	TRBV18	.	few	CASSPKQPNTGELFF	TGTGCCAGCTCACCAAAACAGCCGAACACCGGGGAGCTGTTTTTT
TRBJ2-1	TRBV20-1	TRBD2	few	CSVPPASGAYNEQFF	TGCAGTGTTCCACCGGCTAGCGGGGCATACAATGAGCAGTTCTTC
TRBJ2-1	TRBV7-9	.	many	CASRDSASYNEQFF	TGTGCCAGCAGAGACAGTGCCTCCTACAATGAGCAGTTCTTC
TRBJ1-6	TRBV6-2/TRBV6-3	TRBD1	few	CASSDRGDNSPLHF	TGTGCCAGCAGTGACAGGGGTGATAATTCACCCCTCCACTTT
TRBJ1-5	TRBV7-8	.	many	CASSADSRYQPQHF	TGTGCCAGCAGCGCGGACAGCCGATATCAGCCCCAGCATTTT
TRBJ2-3	TRBV28	TRBD2	few	CASSRTRSDTQYF	TGTGCCAGCAGCAGGACTAGATCAGATACGCAGTATTTT
TRBJ1-1	TRBV4-1	.	few	CASSQDLPAMNTEAFF	TGCGCCAGCAGCCAAGATTTACCAGCGATGAACACTGAAGCTTTCTTT
TRBJ2-5	TRBV9	TRBD2	few	CASSAVGGSQETQYF	TGTGCCAGCAGCGCGGTAGGCGGGAGTCAAGAGACCCAGTACTTC
TRBJ2-7	TRBV15	.	few	CATSRENPYEQYF	TGTGCCACCAGCAGAGAAAACCCCTACGAGCAGTACTTC
TRBJ2-3	TRBV4-1	.	many	CASSPGRGAPDTQYF	TGCGCCAGCTCGCCGGGGCGAGGGGCACCAGATACGCAGTATTTT
TRBJ1-6	TRBV7-2	.	many	CASSLLGLNSSPLHF	TGTGCCAGCAGCTTATTGGGTTTGAATAGTTCACCCCTCCACTTT
TRBJ2-3	TRBV5-1	.	many	CASSFGRVPDTQYF	TGCGCCAGCAGCTTCGGTAGGGTCCCAGATACGCAGTATTTT
TRBJ2-1	TRBV12-3/TRBV12-4	.	many	CASSTWTTSVFF	TGTGCCAGCAGTACATGGACCACTTCGGTGTTCTTC
TRBJ2-3	TRBV24-1	TRBD1	.	CATSGQGFTDTQYF	TGTGCCACCAGTGGACAGGGGTTCACAGATACGCAGTATTTT
TRBJ1-6	TRBV4-3	.	many	CASSRTGTDSPLHF	TGCGCCAGCAGCCGTACAGGGACTGATTCACCCCTCCACTTT
TRBJ2-3	TRBV24-1	.	few	CATSLHDTQYF	TGTGCCACCAGTCTCCACGATACGCAGTATTTT
TRBJ2-5	TRBV20-1	TRBD2	many	CSARAGGVQETQYF	TGCAGTGCTAGAGCGGGGGGTGTCCAAGAGACCCAGTACTTC
TRBJ2-3	TRBV2	TRBD2	many	CASITSGGAVTDTQYF	TGTGCCAGCATAACTAGCGGGGGGGCCGTCACAGATACGCAGTATTTT
TRBJ2-5	TRBV12-3/TRBV12-4	TRBD1	.	CASAGGQGFWETQYF	TGTGCCAGCGCCGGAGGACAGGGGTTTTGGGAGACCCAGTACTTC
TRBJ2-4	TRBV11-1	TRBD1	few	CASSDMTGTGAYF	TGTGCCAGCAGCGATATGACCGGGACAGGGGCATACTTC
TRBJ2-5	TRBV10-3	TRBD2	many	CATAGSGGEETQYF	TGTGCCACCGCGGGTAGCGGGGGGGAAGAGACCCAGTACTTC
TRBJ1-2	TRBV18	.	many	CASSPSGDYGYTF	TGTGCCAGCTCACCCTCAGGGGACTATGGCTACACCTTC
TRBJ2-7	TRBV6-2/TRBV6-3	TRBD1	many	CALSKGQEAHEQYF	TGTGCCTTATCGAAAGGACAGGAGGCCCACGAGCAGTACTTC
TRBJ1-1	TRBV5-1	.	many	CASSGTQNTEAFF	TGCGCCAGCAGCGGAACACAGAACACTGAAGCTTTCTTT
TRBJ1-1	TRBV12-5	.	few	CASGLGVEAFF	TGTGCTAGTGGTTTGGGAGTTGAAGCTTTCTTT
TRBJ1-5	TRBV12-3/TRBV12-4	.	.	CASRMDINSNQPQHF	TGTGCCAGCAGAATGGACATAAATAGCAATCAGCCCCAGCATTTT
TRBJ2-3	TRBV9	TRBD2	.	CASSGTSGVGTQYF	TGTGCCAGCAGCGGGACTAGCGGGGTCGGTACGCAGTATTTT
TRBJ1-4	TRBV6-2/TRBV6-3	.	many	CASSFGTENEKLFF	TGTGCCAGCAGTTTCGGGACGGAGAATGAAAAACTGTTTTTT
TRBJ1-6	TRBV7-2	.	.	CASSTGINSPLHF	TGTGCCAGCAGTACAGGGATAAATTCACCCCTCCACTTT
TRBJ1-2	TRBV5-1	.	many	CASRETGTNYGYTF	TGCGCCAGCAGAGAAACAGGGACTAACTATGGCTACACCTTC
TRBJ1-4	TRBV4-3	.	few	CASSQEGRDHNEKLFF	TGCGCCAGCAGCCAAGAGGGGAGGGACCATAATGAAAAACTGTTTTTT
TRBJ1-1	TRBV7-2	.	.	CASSLASSTNTEAFF	TGTGCCAGCAGCTTAGCGTCCAGCACAAACACTGAAGCTTTCTTT
TRBJ2-5	TRBV28	TRBD1	few	CASGGQEPIRETQYF	TGTGCCAGCGGGGGACAGGAACCCATTCGGGAGACCCAGTACTTC
TRBJ2-2	TRBV20-1	TRBD1	many	CSAPRTGGANGELFF	TGCAGTGCTCCCCGGACAGGGGGCGCAAACGGGGAGCTGTTTTTT
TRBJ1-3	TRBV12-3/TRBV12-4	TRBD1	few	CASSFRDRGFNTIYF	TGTGCCAGCAGTTTCCGGGACAGGGGCTTTAACACCATATATTTT
TRBJ2-7	TRBV5-6	.	many	CASSLTYRGEQYF	TGTGCCAGCAGCCTAACCTACCGGGGGGAGCAGTACTTC